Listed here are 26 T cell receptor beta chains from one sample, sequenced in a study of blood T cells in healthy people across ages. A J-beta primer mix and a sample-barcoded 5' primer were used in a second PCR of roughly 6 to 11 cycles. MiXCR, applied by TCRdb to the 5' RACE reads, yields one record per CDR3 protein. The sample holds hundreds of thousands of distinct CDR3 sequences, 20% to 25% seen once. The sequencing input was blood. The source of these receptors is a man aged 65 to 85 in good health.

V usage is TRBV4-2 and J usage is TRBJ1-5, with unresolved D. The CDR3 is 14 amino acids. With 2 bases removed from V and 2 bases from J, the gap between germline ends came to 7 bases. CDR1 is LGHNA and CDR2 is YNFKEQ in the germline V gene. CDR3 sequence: CASSQSGGNQPQHF. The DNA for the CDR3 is TGTGCCAGCAGCCAATCGGGTGGCAATCAGCCCCAGCATTTT.

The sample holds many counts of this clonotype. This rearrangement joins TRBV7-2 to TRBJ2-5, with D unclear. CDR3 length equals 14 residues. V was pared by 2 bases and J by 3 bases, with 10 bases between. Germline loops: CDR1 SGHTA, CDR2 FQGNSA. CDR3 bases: TGTGCCAGCAGCTTATATTCCGGAAAAGAGACCCAGTACTTC. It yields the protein CASSLYSGKETQYF.

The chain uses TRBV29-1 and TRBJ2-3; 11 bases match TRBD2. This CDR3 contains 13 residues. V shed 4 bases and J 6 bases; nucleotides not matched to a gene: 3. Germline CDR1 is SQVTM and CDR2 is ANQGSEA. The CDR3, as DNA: TGCAGCGTTGTGACTAGCGGGGTTGATACGCAGTATTTT. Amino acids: CSVVTSGVDTQYF.

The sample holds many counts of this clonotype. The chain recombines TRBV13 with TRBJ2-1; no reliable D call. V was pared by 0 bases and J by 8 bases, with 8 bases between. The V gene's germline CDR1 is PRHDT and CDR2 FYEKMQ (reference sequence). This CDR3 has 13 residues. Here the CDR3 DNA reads TGTGCCAGCAGCTTAGGTAGTTGGGATGAGCAGTTCTTC. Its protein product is CASSLGSWDEQFF.

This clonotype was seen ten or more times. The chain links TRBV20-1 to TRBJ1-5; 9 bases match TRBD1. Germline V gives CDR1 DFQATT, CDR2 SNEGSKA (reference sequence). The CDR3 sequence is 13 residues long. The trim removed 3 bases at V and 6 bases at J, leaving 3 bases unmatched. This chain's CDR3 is CSARTGGFQPQHF. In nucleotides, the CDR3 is TGCAGTGCTAGGACAGGGGGGTTTCAGCCCCAGCATTTT.

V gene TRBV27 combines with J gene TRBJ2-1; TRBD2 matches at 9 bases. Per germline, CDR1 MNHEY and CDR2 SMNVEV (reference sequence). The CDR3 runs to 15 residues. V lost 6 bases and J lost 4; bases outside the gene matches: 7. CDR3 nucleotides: TGTGCCAGCAGACCTCTAGCGGGGCCTTACAATGAGCAGTTCTTC. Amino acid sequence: CASRPLAGPYNEQFF.

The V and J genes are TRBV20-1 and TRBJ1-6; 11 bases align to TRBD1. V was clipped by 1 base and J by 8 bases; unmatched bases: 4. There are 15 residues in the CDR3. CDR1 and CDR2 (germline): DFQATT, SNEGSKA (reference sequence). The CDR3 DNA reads TGCAGTGCTAGAGCCCGGGGACAGGGGGATTCACCCCTCCACTTT. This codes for CSARARGQGDSPLHF.

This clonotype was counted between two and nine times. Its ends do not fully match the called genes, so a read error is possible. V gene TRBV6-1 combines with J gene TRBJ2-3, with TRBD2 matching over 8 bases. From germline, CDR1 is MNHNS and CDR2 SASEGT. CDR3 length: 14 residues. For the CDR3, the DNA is TGTGCCAGCAGTGCCCTTGGACAGCGGGAGACCCAGTACTTT. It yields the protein CASSALGQRETQYF.

CDR3 amino acids: CSANNLAGQISYEQYF. CDR3 bases: TGCAGTGCTAATAATCTAGCGGGCCAAATCTCCTACGAGCAGTACTTC. The chain carries TRBV20-1 and TRBJ2-7, with 8 bases lining up with TRBD2. V gave up 4 bases and J gave up 0 bases; unmatched junction bases: 11. Germline V gene sequence: CDR1 DFQATT, CDR2 SNEGSKA (reference sequence). CDR3 length: 16 residues.

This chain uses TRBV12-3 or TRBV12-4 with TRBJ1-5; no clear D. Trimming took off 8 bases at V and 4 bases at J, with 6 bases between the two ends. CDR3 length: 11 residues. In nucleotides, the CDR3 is TGTGCCAGCGGGTATAATCAGCCCCAGCATTTT. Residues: CASGYNQPQHF.

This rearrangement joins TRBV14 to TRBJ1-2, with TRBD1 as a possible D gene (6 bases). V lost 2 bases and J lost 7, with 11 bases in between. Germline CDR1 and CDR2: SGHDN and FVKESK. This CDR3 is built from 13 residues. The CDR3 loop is CASSQFLDSGYTF. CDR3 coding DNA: TGTGCCAGCAGCCAATTCCTGGACAGTGGCTACACCTTC.

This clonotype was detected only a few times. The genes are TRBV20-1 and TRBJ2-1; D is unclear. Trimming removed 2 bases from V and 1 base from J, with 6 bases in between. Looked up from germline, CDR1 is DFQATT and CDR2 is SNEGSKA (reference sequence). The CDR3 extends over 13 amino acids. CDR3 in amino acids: CSARPPSYNEQFF. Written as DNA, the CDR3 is TGCAGTGCTAGACCACCATCCTACAATGAGCAGTTCTTC.

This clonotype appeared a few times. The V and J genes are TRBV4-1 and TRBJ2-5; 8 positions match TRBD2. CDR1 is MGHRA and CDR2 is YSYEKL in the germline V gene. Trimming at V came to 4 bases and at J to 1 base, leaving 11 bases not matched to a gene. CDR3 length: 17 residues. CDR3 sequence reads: CASSLLIAGISQETQYF. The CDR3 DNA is TGCGCCAGCAGCCTCCTTATAGCGGGAATATCCCAAGAGACCCAGTACTTC.

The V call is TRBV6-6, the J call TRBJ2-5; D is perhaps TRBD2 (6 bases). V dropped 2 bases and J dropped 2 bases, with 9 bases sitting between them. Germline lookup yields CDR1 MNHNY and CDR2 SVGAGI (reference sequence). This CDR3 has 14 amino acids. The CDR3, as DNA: TGTGCCAGCAGTTACCGACTAGGTCAAGAGACCCAGTACTTC. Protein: CASSYRLGQETQYF.

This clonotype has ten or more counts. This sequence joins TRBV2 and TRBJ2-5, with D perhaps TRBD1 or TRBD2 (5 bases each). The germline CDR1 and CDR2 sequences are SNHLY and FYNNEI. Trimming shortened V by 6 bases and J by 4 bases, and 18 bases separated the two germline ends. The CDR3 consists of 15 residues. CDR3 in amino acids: CASSLDNPSGETQYF. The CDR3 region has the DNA TGTGCCAGCAGCTTGGACAACCCAAGCGGAGAGACCCAGTACTTC.

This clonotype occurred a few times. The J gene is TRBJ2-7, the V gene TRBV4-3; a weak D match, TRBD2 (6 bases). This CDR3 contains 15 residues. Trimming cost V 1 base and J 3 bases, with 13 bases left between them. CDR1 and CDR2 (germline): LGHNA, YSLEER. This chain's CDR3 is CASSQALWEVYEQYV. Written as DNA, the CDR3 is TGCGCCAGCAGCCAAGCCTTGTGGGAGGTCTACGAGCAGTACGTC.

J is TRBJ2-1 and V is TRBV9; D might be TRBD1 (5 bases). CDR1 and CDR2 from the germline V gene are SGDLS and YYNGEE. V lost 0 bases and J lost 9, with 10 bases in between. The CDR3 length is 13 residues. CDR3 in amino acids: CASSVDQGFEQFF. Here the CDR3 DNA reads TGTGCCAGCAGCGTAGATCAGGGTTTTGAGCAGTTCTTC.

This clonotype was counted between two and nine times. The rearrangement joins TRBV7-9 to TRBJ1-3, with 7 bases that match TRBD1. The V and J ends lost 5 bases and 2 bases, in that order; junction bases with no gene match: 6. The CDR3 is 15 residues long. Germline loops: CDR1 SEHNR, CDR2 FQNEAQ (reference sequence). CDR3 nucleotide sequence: TGTGCCAGCAGCAATACCGACAGGGCTGGAAACACCATATATTTT. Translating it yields CASSNTDRAGNTIYF.

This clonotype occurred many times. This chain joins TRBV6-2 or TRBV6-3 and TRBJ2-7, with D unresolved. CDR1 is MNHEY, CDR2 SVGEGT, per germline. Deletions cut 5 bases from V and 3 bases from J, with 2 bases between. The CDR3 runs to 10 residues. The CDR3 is CASSDYEQYF. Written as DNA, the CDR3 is TGTGCCAGCAGTGACTACGAGCAGTACTTC.

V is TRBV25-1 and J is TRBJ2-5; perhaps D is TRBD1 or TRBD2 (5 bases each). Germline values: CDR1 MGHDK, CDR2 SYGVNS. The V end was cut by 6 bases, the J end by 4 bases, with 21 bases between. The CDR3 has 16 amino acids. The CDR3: CASSPFRGPNGETQYF. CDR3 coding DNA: TGTGCCAGCAGCCCGTTTAGGGGACCGAATGGAGAGACCCAGTACTTC.

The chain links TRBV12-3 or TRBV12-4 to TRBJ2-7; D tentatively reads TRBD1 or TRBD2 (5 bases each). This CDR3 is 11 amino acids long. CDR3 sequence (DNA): TGTGCCAGCAGTTTATGGGACCCAGAGGGAGTC. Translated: CASSLWDPEGV.

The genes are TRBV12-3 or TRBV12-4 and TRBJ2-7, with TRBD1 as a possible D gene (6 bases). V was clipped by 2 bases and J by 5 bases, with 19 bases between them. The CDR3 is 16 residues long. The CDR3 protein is CASSLNRVDYGNEQYV. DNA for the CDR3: TGTGCCAGCAGTTTAAACAGGGTGGATTACGGGAACGAGCAGTACGTC.

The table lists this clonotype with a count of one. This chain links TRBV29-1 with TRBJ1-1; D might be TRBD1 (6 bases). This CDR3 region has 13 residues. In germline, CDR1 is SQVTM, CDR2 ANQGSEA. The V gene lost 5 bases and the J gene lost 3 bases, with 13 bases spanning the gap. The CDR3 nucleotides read TGCAGCGTTACGACAGGAGGGTACACTGAAGCTTTCTTT. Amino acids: CSVTTGGYTEAFF.

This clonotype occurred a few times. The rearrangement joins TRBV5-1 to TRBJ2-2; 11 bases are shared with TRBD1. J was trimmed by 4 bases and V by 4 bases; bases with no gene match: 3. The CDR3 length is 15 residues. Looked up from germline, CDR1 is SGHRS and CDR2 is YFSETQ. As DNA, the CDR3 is TGCGCCAGCAGCACCGGGACAGGGGGCACCGGGGAGCTGTTTTTT. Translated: CASSTGTGGTGELFF.

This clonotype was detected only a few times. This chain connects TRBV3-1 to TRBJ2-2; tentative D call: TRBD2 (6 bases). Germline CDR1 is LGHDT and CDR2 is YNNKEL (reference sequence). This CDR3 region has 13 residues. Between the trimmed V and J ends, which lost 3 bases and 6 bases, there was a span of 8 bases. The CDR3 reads CASSQGLAGELFF. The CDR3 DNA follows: TGTGCCAGCAGCCAGGGACTCGCCGGGGAGCTGTTTTTT. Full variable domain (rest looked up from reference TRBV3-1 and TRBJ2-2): DTAVSQTPKYLVTQMGNDKSIKCEQNLGHDTMYWYKQDSKKFLKIMFSYNNKELIINETVPNRFSPKSPDKAHLNLHINSLELGDSAVYFCASSQGLAGELFFGEGSRLTVL.

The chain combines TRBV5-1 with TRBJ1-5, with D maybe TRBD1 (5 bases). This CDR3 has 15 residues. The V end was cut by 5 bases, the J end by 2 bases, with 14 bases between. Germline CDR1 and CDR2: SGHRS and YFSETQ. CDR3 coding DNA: TGCGCCAGCAGAGTGGGGGTATCCGGCAATCAGCCCCAGCATTTT. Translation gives CASRVGVSGNQPQHF.